Below are 3 T cell receptor beta chains sequenced from a single sample in a study of T cell clonality in common variable immunodeficiency. Study results and limitations: Fewer deletions and N-nucleotide insertions were reportedly seen in common variable immunodeficiency TCR beta sequences.

Profiling relied on immunoSEQ multiplex PCR, and the TCRdb table lists in-frame clones only, not all of them. This sample shows some 26,000 clones and no singletons; 3.5% to 4.5% rests with the ten largest. Which antigens these TCRs recognize remains unknown. Sample: peripheral blood mononuclear cells. The receptors were sampled from a human donor with common variable immunodeficiency.

This clone has just a few counts. From the germline J gene comes the end of the CDR3, since the read stops 3 residues before it. This chain joins TRBV30 and TRBJ2-7; D remains ambiguous. The CDR3 is 14 residues long. Germline values: CDR1 GTSNPN, CDR2 SVGIG (reference sequence). Trimming left V 3 bases short and J 5 bases short, with 17 bases between. The CDR3 bases that were read are TGTGCCTGGAGCAGACACCTTATGAACCACGAG. It codes for CAWSRHLMNHE. The whole CDR3 sequence reads CAWSRHLMNHEQYF.

A note on this clone: The CDR3 is cut off 3 residues early in the read; its end comes from the germline J gene. The rearrangement uses TRBV7-3 and TRBJ2-2, with 7 bases aligning to TRBD2. Trimming removed 3 bases from V and 2 bases from J; junction bases left unmatched: 6. The CDR3 is made up of 16 amino acids. CDR1 and CDR2 from the germline V gene are SGHTA and FQGTGA. CDR3 in amino acids: CASSFGGNANTGELFF. CDR3 DNA, as far as it was read: TGTGCCAGCAGCTTCGGGGGGAACGCCAACACCGGGGAG. The full variable domain, with the rest looked up from reference TRBV7-3 and TRBJ2-2, is GAGVSQTPSNKVTEKGKYVELRCDPISGHTALYWYRQSLGQGPEFLIYFQGTGAADDSGLPNDRFFAVRPEGSVSTLKIQRTERGDSAVYLCASSFGGNANTGELFFGEGSRLTVL.

Comment on this clone: The read terminates 3 residues before the CDR3 end, so the remaining end is supplied by the germline J gene. The V gene is TRBV6-2 or TRBV6-3, the J gene TRBJ1-5; D remains unclear. From germline, CDR1 is MNHEY and CDR2 SVGEGT. V was pared by 7 bases and J by 2 bases, with 15 bases between. The CDR3 totals 15 residues. The DNA read from the CDR3 is TGTGCCAGCACCCCCGGTGCCGTGGGCAATCAGCCC. Protein sequence: CASTPGAVGNQP. The whole CDR3 reads CASTPGAVGNQPQHF.